Listed below are T cell receptor beta chains from one sample, sequenced in a study of blood T cell repertoires in COVID-19. Profiling relied on immunoSEQ multiplex PCR, and the TCRdb table lists in-frame clones only, not all of them. Seen here are approximately 200,000 clones, around nine tenths observed once, and the top ten hold approximately 6.2%. Source material: peripheral blood. The source of these receptors is a man aged 60 to 69 who had recovered from COVID-19. CDR3s include the opening cysteine and the closing phenylalanine or tryptophan. Fields, in order: V gene, J gene, clone size, D gene, CDR3 protein, CDR3 DNA. A D gene is named only where the DNA matches it firmly. A clone size is listed for some rows: how often the clone was seen (once, few, many), or a class if it is expanded.

TRBV28	TRBJ1-1	.	TRBD1	CASSLIQGALGTEAFF	TGTGCCAGCAGTCTCATACAGGGGGCTTTAGGCACTGAAGCTTTCTTT
TRBV10-1	TRBJ2-3	.	TRBD2	CASSESLAGGQLRIDTQYF	TGCGCCAGCAGTGAGTCACTAGCGGGAGGGCAACTGAGGATTGATACGCAGTATTTT
TRBV27	TRBJ1-6	.	.	CASSLPPGRAGYSPLHF	TGTGCCAGCAGTTTACCCCCGGGCAGGGCGGGGTATTCACCCCTCCACTTT
TRBV9	TRBJ1-6	.	TRBD1	CASSVEGGARNSPLHF	TGTGCCAGCAGCGTAGAAGGGGGCGCTAGGAATTCACCCCTCCACTTT
TRBV29-1	TRBJ2-7	.	.	CSVRRGRYEQYF	TGCAGCGTTCGGAGGGGGCGATACGAGCAGTACTTC
TRBV7-2	TRBJ2-7	.	TRBD2	CASSPLASGYSYEQYF	TGTGCCAGCAGCCCCCTCGCTAGCGGATACTCCTACGAGCAGTACTTC
TRBV11-3	TRBJ2-3	.	.	CASSLAADTQYF	TGTGCCAGCAGCTTAGCAGCAGATACGCAGTATTTT
TRBV4-1	TRBJ2-7	.	TRBD2	CASSQTQAGDYEQYF	TGCGCCAGCAGCCAAACCCAAGCGGGAGATTACGAGCAGTACTTC
TRBV6-1	TRBJ1-4	.	.	CASSEGVKGGTLFNEKLFF	TGTGCCAGCAGTGAAGGGGTCAAAGGGGGTACCTTATTTAATGAAAAACTGTTTTTT
TRBV18	TRBJ2-3	.	.	CASSPPVGSGGTDTQYF	TGTGCCAGCTCACCACCGGTTGGTAGCGGAGGCACAGATACGCAGTATTTT
TRBV6-5	TRBJ2-3	once	TRBD1	CASRGTGLYADTQYF	TGTGCCAGCAGGGGGACAGGGTTGTACGCAGATACGCAGTATTTT
TRBV28	TRBJ2-3	once	.	CASSSGTYTQYF	TGTGCCAGCAGTTCAGGGACATATACGCAGTATTTT
TRBV12-3/TRBV12-4	TRBJ2-7	.	TRBD2	CVIRGTTYEQYF	TGTGTCATACGAGGGACTACCTACGAGCAGTACTTC
TRBV7-2	TRBJ1-1	.	.	CASSPSGSPNTEAFF	TGTGCCAGCAGCCCGAGCGGCAGCCCGAACACTGAAGCTTTCTTT
TRBV2	TRBJ2-1	.	TRBD2	CASSASGGAYGEQFF	TGTGCCAGCAGCGCAAGCGGGGGGGCCTACGGTGAGCAGTTCTTC
TRBV7-8	TRBJ2-7	.	.	CASSFSLSSYEQYF	TGTGCCAGCAGCTTCTCTCTTAGCTCCTACGAGCAGTACTTC
TRBV2	TRBJ2-7	.	TRBD2	CASSEWASGRNEQYF	TGTGCCAGCAGTGAATGGGCTAGCGGGAGGAACGAGCAGTACTTC
TRBV19	TRBJ1-5	.	.	CASSMRGGGGLDQPQHF	TGTGCCAGTAGTATGAGGGGAGGGGGAGGTTTGGATCAGCCCCAGCATTTT
TRBV20-1	TRBJ1-1	.	TRBD1	CSASSGGNTEAFF	TGCAGTGCTAGTTCAGGGGGGAACACTGAAGCTTTCTTT
TRBV30	TRBJ2-2	.	.	CAWTGGNTGELFF	TGTGCCTGGACCGGGGGAAACACCGGGGAGCTGTTTTTT
TRBV11-2	TRBJ1-5	.	TRBD1	CASSLSGTGSHQPQHF	TGTGCCAGCAGCTTGTCCGGGACAGGGAGTCATCAGCCCCAGCATTTT
TRBV19	TRBJ1-2	.	.	CASSPQINYGYTF	TGTGCCAGTAGTCCTCAGATTAACTATGGCTACACCTTC
TRBV15	TRBJ1-1	.	.	CATGGAHNTEAFF	TGTGCCACCGGTGGGGCACACAACACTGAAGCTTTCTTT
TRBV5-1	TRBJ1-6	few	.	CASSSAQGYNSPLHF	TGCGCCAGCAGCTCCGCCCAGGGCTATAATTCACCCCTCCACTTT
TRBV5-8	TRBJ2-7	.	.	CASTPGFSLGEQYF	TGTGCCAGCACCCCAGGGTTTTCTTTAGGCGAGCAGTACTTC
TRBV4-3	TRBJ1-2	.	.	CASSHTGGYTF	TGCGCCAGCAGCCACACGGGGGGCTACACCTTC
TRBV19	TRBJ1-5	.	.	CASSIRRGRPNQPQHF	TGTGCCAGTAGTATCCGAAGGGGCAGACCTAATCAGCCCCAGCATTTT
TRBV27	TRBJ1-1	once	.	CASSLLQGSNTEAFF	TGTGCCAGCAGTTTACTTCAGGGCAGTAACACTGAAGCTTTCTTT
TRBV5-1	TRBJ2-3	.	TRBD2	CASSSLAGPTDTQYF	TGCGCCAGCAGCTCCCTAGCGGGCCCCACAGATACGCAGTATTTT
TRBV6-2/TRBV6-3	TRBJ2-1	.	TRBD2	CASSPLAGGDNEQFF	TGTGCCAGCAGTCCCCTAGCGGGGGGGGACAATGAGCAGTTCTTC
TRBV28	TRBJ2-7	.	.	CASSFSSYEQYF	TGTGCCAGCAGTTTTAGCTCCTACGAGCAGTACTTC
TRBV27	TRBJ2-4	.	.	CASSRRMTGDIQYF	TGTGCCAGCAGCCGCCGGATGACGGGGGACATTCAGTACTTC
TRBV6-5	TRBJ1-5	few	TRBD1	CASQRQGWGQPQHF	TGTGCCAGCCAGCGACAGGGATGGGGTCAGCCCCAGCATTTT
TRBV5-3	TRBJ1-6	.	.	CARSFRTGYSYNSPLHF	TGTGCCAGAAGCTTTAGAACAGGGTATTCCTATAATTCACCCCTCCACTTT
TRBV7-8	TRBJ1-2	.	.	CASSPMRRGYTF	TGTGCCAGCAGCCCGATGAGGAGGGGCTACACCTTC
TRBV7-2	TRBJ2-7	.	.	CASSKSGLPRGYEQYF	TGTGCCAGCAGCAAATCCGGACTACCGAGGGGATACGAGCAGTACTTC
TRBV6-6	TRBJ2-2	.	TRBD1	CASRGTGANTGELFF	TGTGCCAGCAGGGGGACAGGGGCGAACACCGGGGAGCTGTTTTTT
TRBV27	TRBJ1-1	once	TRBD1	CASSPPIAGTGFSLGTEAFF	TGTGCCAGCAGTCCGCCGATTGCCGGGACAGGGTTTTCATTAGGGACTGAAGCTTTCTTT
TRBV4-1	TRBJ1-5	.	.	CASTPGQNSNQPQHF	TGCGCCAGCACCCCCGGACAGAATAGCAATCAGCCCCAGCATTTT
TRBV28	TRBJ2-7	.	TRBD2	CASSLGRGGARNEQYF	TGTGCCAGCAGTTTAGGCCGGGGGGGAGCTCGGAACGAGCAGTACTTC
TRBV25-1	TRBJ1-3	.	.	CASSEPGLGNTIYF	TGTGCCAGCAGTGAACCAGGGTTAGGAAACACCATATATTTT